This entry is about one TCR beta chain. Its antigen target is currently unknown. Base qualities are not recorded, but no much larger clone differs from it by a single base. The data stem from a study of blood T cell repertoires in COVID-19 (TCRdb year 2020). In the study overall: Samples from collaborators originated in the United States, Italy and Spain and spanned both the acute and convalescent phases of COVID-19. The repertoires were released in a freely available public database intended as a resource for research on the immune response to SARS-CoV-2. Samples were obtained from the ongoing ImmuneRACE study (first 160 participants) and from over 1,000 subjects provided by 6 global collaborators. Subjects who had been exposed to COVID-19, were actively infected with it, or had recovered from it provided the deeply sampled blood TCRbeta repertoires that made up the dataset. Where available, HLA class I and class II types were obtained from metadata supplied by the sample provider rather than from assay-based typing. Nearly every sample came with metadata listing a de-identified subject ID, COVID-19 status, age in years and sex. The material from the prospective study consisted of cDNA or gDNA derived from T cells, B-cell-depleted T cells, or PBMCs.

The immunoSEQ Assay, a bias-controlled multiplex PCR, was used to amplify TCRbeta CDR3 regions from genomic DNA. For the original study's pipeline: The number of nucleated cells in each sample was estimated from the amplification of reference gene primers within the assay. To quantify the absolute abundance of each unique TCRbeta CDR3 rearrangement, sequence reads were collapsed and filtered. For each sample, productive Simpson clonality was calculated as the square root of Simpson's diversity index over productive rearrangements. TCRdb's version of the immuneACCESS table is confined to in-frame rearrangements and falls short of the full clone set. An unresolved V gene accounts for under half of the shortfall where checked; the remainder is of unknown origin. V and J calls and clone size are those listed in that table; D and trimming were worked out from the DNA. This sample comprises around 210,000 clones, 70% to 90% of them detected only once. Of the sample, approximately 8% falls within the top ten clones.

On the study overall, not on this receptor specifically: How much clinical and demographic metadata was included differed by source and by participant, and the metadata was provided uncurated.

The CDR3 runs 15 residues from the cysteine to the phenylalanine. Only the CDR3 portion is preserved as DNA: 45 bases, with reading frame beginning at the first base. V is trimmed back by 5 bases and J by 4 bases, and the junction contains 8 bases that no gene match accounts for. The germline V gene gives CDR1 as SNHLY and CDR2 as FYNNEI. Enrolling through a virtual design, the prospective study's participants ranged in age from roughly 18 to 89 years and lived across 20 to 25 United States geographic areas. To assign participants to cohorts, the prospective study relied on clinical history that participants themselves reported in a screening survey and a study questionnaire. Recovered participants in ImmuneRACE Cohort 3 were defined by two consecutive negative NP/OP PCR tests, clearance by a healthcare professional, or resolution of symptoms. In the prospective study, mobile phlebotomists collected whole blood, serum and a nasopharyngeal or oropharyngeal swab from each participant. Over an approximately 2-month period, participants in the prospective study had the option of providing additional blood draws and questionnaires. Blood samples from the prospective study were shipped frozen or at room temperature prior to DNA extraction.

This receptor chain uses TRBV2 and TRBJ1-1, with TRBD1 matching 9 junction bases. The clonotype comes from a woman aged 18 to 35 who had recovered from COVID-19. Sample: PBMCs or T cells enriched from blood (not recorded which). CDR3 reads: CASSRTGASSTEAFF. DNA sequence: TGTGCCAGCAGTCGGACAGGGGCGTCGTCCACTGAAGCTTTCTTT.